Below are 13 T cell receptor beta chains sequenced from a single sample in a study of human T cells and chemical hapten exposure. One entry per CDR3 protein results from TCRdb running MiXCR on the RACE reads. Of over 300,000 distinct CDR3 sequences in the sample, 5.1% were seen once. Time point reported: pre-sensitization, week 0. This sample's treatment: therapeutic diphenylcyclopropenone sensitization with weekly scalp DPC. This specimen consisted of whole blood, obtained in connection with sensitization to the hapten diphenylcyclopropenone (DPC). The receptor set was obtained from a woman aged 45-59 years with alopecia areata. Some clones in this sample may be carry-over from other donors' samples.

This clonotype was counted at least ten times. V is TRBV20-1 and J is TRBJ2-7; D may be TRBD2 (6 bases). This CDR3 is built from 12 residues. Per germline, CDR1 DFQATT and CDR2 SNEGSKA (reference sequence). The ends were cut back, 6 bases at V and 0 bases at J, with 9 bases in the middle. Here the CDR3 DNA reads TGCAGTGCCGCGGGATACTCCTACGAGCAGTACTTC. Protein sequence: CSAAGYSYEQYF.

Many counts were recorded for this clonotype. J is TRBJ2-3 and V is TRBV11-1; 7 positions match TRBD2. The CDR3 is made up of 16 amino acids. The V gene end was trimmed by 3 bases and the J gene end by 0 bases; junction bases not matched to a gene: 6. Germline V gives CDR1 SGHAT, CDR2 FQDESV (reference sequence). The CDR3 coding sequence is TGTGCCAGCAGCTTTAACGAGGGACTAAGCACAGATACGCAGTATTTT. It is translated as CASSFNEGLSTDTQYF.

This clonotype was detected ten times or more. The genes are TRBV12-3 or TRBV12-4 and TRBJ2-3, with 8 positions matching TRBD2. This CDR3 contains 16 residues. Trimming removed 6 bases from V and 2 bases from J; junction bases left unmatched: 10. The CDR3 DNA reads as TGTGCCAGCAGCCACAGCGGGAGCGGGGTCACAGATACGCAGTATTTT. It yields the protein CASSHSGSGVTDTQYF.

The sample holds a few counts of this clonotype. J is TRBJ1-5 and V is TRBV20-1; D ambiguous. V shed 6 bases and J shed 1 base, with 10 bases lying between them. The CDR3 loop spans 13 amino acids. CDR1 is DFQATT and CDR2 is SNEGSKA in the germline V gene (reference sequence). In DNA, the CDR3 is TGCAGTGCCAGCCGGCCAAGCAATCAGCCCCAGCATTTT. Amino acids: CSASRPSNQPQHF.

This clonotype was counted at least ten times. The V call is TRBV28, the J call TRBJ1-2, with TRBD1 identical over 7 bases. The CDR3 loop spans 14 amino acids. The germline V gene encodes CDR1 MDHEN and CDR2 SYDVKM. The V gene end was trimmed by 11 bases and the J gene end by 4 bases; junction bases not matched to a gene: 13. The CDR3: CAGGPGQLTYGYTF. Here the CDR3 DNA reads TGTGCCGGAGGACCGGGACAGCTTACCTATGGCTACACCTTC.

The rearrangement links TRBV29-1 to TRBJ2-3, with TRBD1 identical over 9 bases. The CDR3 runs 14 residues. J was trimmed by 3 bases and V by 6 bases; bases with no gene match: 7. CDR1 SQVTM and CDR2 ANQGSEA come from the germline V gene. The chain's CDR3 is CSVLQGASTDTQYF. As DNA, the CDR3 is TGCAGCGTATTACAGGGGGCGAGTACAGATACGCAGTATTTT.

This clonotype was counted only a few times. This chain joins TRBV24-1 and TRBJ1-2, with D perhaps TRBD1 (5 bases). The CDR3 sequence is 16 residues long. The germline V gene encodes CDR1 KGHDR and CDR2 SFDVKD. Trimming removed 4 bases from V and 8 bases from J, with 22 bases in between. CDR3 DNA: TGTGCCACCAGTGACCCCGGAACAGGCGGGGTCCGGGGCTACACCTTC. Its protein is CATSDPGTGGVRGYTF.

This clonotype was seen at least ten times. The V and J genes are TRBV2 and TRBJ1-1; possible D gene TRBD1, 5 bases. The germline V and J ends were trimmed by 6 bases and 10 bases, with 15 bases remaining between them. This CDR3 has 12 amino acids. Germline V gene sequence: CDR1 SNHLY, CDR2 FYNNEI. CDR3 region: CASRGDGVGAFF. In nucleotides, the CDR3 is TGTGCCAGCAGAGGGGACGGAGTAGGAGCTTTCTTT.

This clonotype showed up many times. V usage is TRBV7-2 and J usage is TRBJ2-3; D may be TRBD1 or TRBD2 (5 bases each). Trimming cost V 5 bases and J 4 bases, with 16 bases left between them. The CDR3 has 15 residues. Germline CDR1 reads SGHTA; CDR2 reads FQGNSA. The CDR3 sequence: CASSRWDPKSDTQYF. In DNA, the CDR3 is TGTGCCAGCAGCAGGTGGGACCCCAAGTCAGATACGCAGTATTTT.

Ten or more counts support this clonotype. The chain couples TRBV12-3 or TRBV12-4 to TRBJ2-3; D may match TRBD1 or TRBD2 (5 bases each). The CDR3 has 13 residues. The V and J ends lost 8 bases and 2 bases respectively, with 11 bases between them. Here the CDR3 DNA reads TGTGCCAGCTTCCGGGGCTCCACAGATACGCAGTATTTT. Translated: CASFRGSTDTQYF.

This clonotype was seen repeatedly, ten times or more. The J gene is TRBJ2-2, the V gene TRBV24-1; the match to TRBD2 covers 11 bases. The V and J ends lost 9 bases and 5 bases, in that order; junction bases with no gene match: 4. The CDR3 is 14 residues long. CDR1 KGHDR and CDR2 SFDVKD come from the germline V gene. CDR3 DNA: TGTGCCACCTCTAGCGGGAGGAATACCGGGGAGCTGTTTTTT. Residues: CATSSGRNTGELFF.

Of note for this clonotype: One end of the junction does not line up with germline, which may come from a read error. CDR3 sequence reads: CASTLDGLSSYNSPLHF. CDR3 coding DNA: TGTGCCAGCACCTTAGACGGGCTCAGCTCCTATAATTCACCCCTCCACTTT. The chain employs TRBV7-2 and TRBJ1-6; D remains unclear. The CDR3 totals 17 residues. CDR1 and CDR2 from the germline V gene are SGHTA and FQGNSA.

The table lists this clonotype with many counts. The rearrangement links TRBV21-1 to TRBJ1-2; the table's D call, TRBD1, has no DNA check behind it. TRBV21-1 is marked as a pseudogene. The length of the CDR3 is 16 residues. The CDR3, as DNA: TGTGCCAGCAGCACCCTATATGGACAGGCGAACTATGGCTACACCTTC. As protein: CASSTLYGQANYGYTF.